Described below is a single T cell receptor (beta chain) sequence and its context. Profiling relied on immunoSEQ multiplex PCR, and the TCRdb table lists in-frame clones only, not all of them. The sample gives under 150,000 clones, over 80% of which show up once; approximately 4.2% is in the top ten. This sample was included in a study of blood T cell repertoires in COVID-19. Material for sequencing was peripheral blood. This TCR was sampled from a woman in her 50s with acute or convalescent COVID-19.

CDR3 coding DNA: TGTGCCAGCAGTTTAACTGCCGGGACCCAGTACTTC. This gives the protein CASSLTAGTQYF. The chain has TRBV12-3 or TRBV12-4 and TRBJ2-5, with D unclear. The CDR3 length is 12 residues. V was clipped by 2 bases and J by 7 bases, with 8 bases between them.